Listed below are T cell receptor beta chains from one sample, sequenced in a study of blood T cell repertoires in COVID-19. Sequencing was performed with immunoSEQ multiplex PCR; in TCRdb, only in-frame clones are kept and a portion is missing. The sample yields around 160,000 clones, 81% seen once. Sequences were obtained from peripheral blood. These receptor sequences come from a man aged 55-75 years with active or convalescent COVID-19. CDR3s include the opening cysteine and the closing phenylalanine or tryptophan. The order of the fields is D gene, J gene, V gene, clone size, CDR3 DNA, CDR3 protein. A D gene is named only where the DNA matches it firmly. The size entry is marked missing in some rows and otherwise reads once, few, many or a size class.

-	TRBJ2-7	TRBV21-1	-	TGTGCCAGCAGCAACCGGACTATCTCCTACGAGCAGTACTTC	CASSNRTISYEQYF
-	TRBJ2-2	TRBV3-1/TRBV3-2	-	TGTGCCAGCAGCCAGCAGGACACCTTTAACACCGGGGAGCTGTTTTTT	CASSQQDTFNTGELFF
TRBD2	TRBJ2-3	TRBV5-1	-	TGCGCCAGCAGCCCGACGACTAGCGGGAGACATGGGGATACGCAGTATTTT	CASSPTTSGRHGDTQYF
TRBD1	TRBJ1-2	TRBV5-1	-	TGCGCCAGCAGCCTAAGACAGGGCCCCCTCTATGGCTACACCTTC	CASSLRQGPLYGYTF
TRBD2	TRBJ2-5	TRBV6-4	-	TGTGCCAGCAGTCAACTAGCGGGGGAGCAAGAGACCCAGTACTTC	CASSQLAGEQETQYF
-	TRBJ1-5	TRBV19	-	TGTGCCAGTAGTATACGGGATAGCAATCAGCCCCAGCATTTT	CASSIRDSNQPQHF
-	TRBJ1-2	TRBV3-1/TRBV3-2	-	TGTGCCAGCAGCCTGAGGGAGGAAGGCTATGGCTACACCTTC	CASSLREEGYGYTF
-	TRBJ2-7	TRBV29-1	-	TGCAGCGTTGGCGGTGGCTACGAGCAGTACTTC	CSVGGGYEQYF
-	TRBJ1-5	TRBV6-5	-	TGTGCCAGCAGCTTACAGGGCCGCAATCAGCCCCAGCATTTT	CASSLQGRNQPQHF
TRBD1	TRBJ2-3	TRBV5-1	-	TGCGCCAGCAGCGCCGTGGGACAGGGGGCTGCAACAGATACGCAGTATTTT	CASSAVGQGAATDTQYF
-	TRBJ2-7	TRBV12-2	-	TGTGCAAGTCGCTTAGTACTCTCCTACGAGCAGTACTTC	CASRLVLSYEQYF
TRBD2	TRBJ2-5	TRBV9	few	TGTGCCAGCAGCGTAGGGACTAGCGGACAAGAGACCCAGTACTTC	CASSVGTSGQETQYF
-	TRBJ2-3	TRBV5-6	-	TGTGCCAGCAGCTTGGCTGGGCGCGGGGCTGTGGGCACAGATACGCAGTATTTT	CASSLAGRGAVGTDTQYF
-	TRBJ1-4	TRBV5-6	-	TGTGCCAGCAGCTTTAAACACCTGGAGGATGAAAAACTGTTTTTT	CASSFKHLEDEKLFF
-	TRBJ2-1	TRBV6-5	-	TGTGCCAGCAGTTACTCCTCCAGGGTGGATGAGCAGTTCTTC	CASSYSSRVDEQFF
-	TRBJ1-2	TRBV29-1	-	TGCAGCGTTTCATTGGGCGGGGGTTTCTATGGCTACACCTTC	CSVSLGGGFYGYTF
-	TRBJ1-2	TRBV19	-	TGTGCCACCCAGGGGAAGGCCGCTAACTATGGCTACACCTTC	CATQGKAANYGYTF
TRBD1	TRBJ1-5	TRBV3-1/TRBV3-2	-	TGTGCCAGCAGCTTCGGACAGGACAATCAGCCCCAGCATTTT	CASSFGQDNQPQHF
-	TRBJ2-3	TRBV2	-	TGTGCCAGCATGCGGGACCACACAGATACGCAGTATTTT	CASMRDHTDTQYF
-	TRBJ1-2	TRBV4-2	-	TGTGCCAGCAGCCAAGATTGGGGCAGGTTGAATGGCTACACCTTC	CASSQDWGRLNGYTF
TRBD2	TRBJ2-7	TRBV11-2	-	TGTGCCAGCAGCCCTACAGAGGGGCGAGCGGGAGGGTGGGGGCACTTC	CASSPTEGRAGGWGHF
TRBD1	TRBJ1-2	TRBV5-1	-	TGCGCCAGCAGCCGGGGGACAGGAGAAGGCTACACCTTC	CASSRGTGEGYTF
TRBD1	TRBJ2-1	TRBV19	-	TGTGCCAGTAGTATGGAGGGTGGTTGGACAGGGGCGTACAATGAGCAGTTCTTC	CASSMEGGWTGAYNEQFF
TRBD2	TRBJ2-3	TRBV5-1	-	TGCGCCAGCAGCTTTAGCGGGGGACCGGAAGATACGCAGTATTTT	CASSFSGGPEDTQYF
-	TRBJ1-2	TRBV5-1	-	TGCGCCAGCAGCCCTTTTAGGGAGGACGGCTACACCTTC	CASSPFREDGYTF
-	TRBJ2-5	TRBV6-5	-	TGTGCCAGCAGCCGGCGTATAGACAGAGAGGAGACCCAGTACTTC	CASSRRIDREETQYF
TRBD1	TRBJ1-6	TRBV3-1/TRBV3-2	-	TGTGCCAGCAGCCAGGGACAGGGTAATTCACCCCTCCACTTT	CASSQGQGNSPLHF
TRBD2	TRBJ2-1	TRBV3-1/TRBV3-2	-	TGTGCCAGCAGCCAGAGACTAGCGGGTTTCAATGAGCAGTTCTTC	CASSQRLAGFNEQFF
-	TRBJ2-2	TRBV7-9	-	TGTGCCAGCAGCTTAGAGGGGGTTACGGCCGGGGAGCTGTTTTTT	CASSLEGVTAGELFF
-	TRBJ2-7	TRBV14	-	TGTGCCAGCAGCCAAGAGCCTCTCCGCAACAGATACGAGCAGTACTTC	CASSQEPLRNRYEQYF
-	TRBJ1-5	TRBV28	-	TGTGCCAGCAGTTTTTTGGGGGGTAATCAGCCCCAGCATTTT	CASSFLGGNQPQHF
TRBD1	TRBJ1-2	TRBV6-5	-	TGTGCCAGCCTGGGACAGGAGATAGCTAACTATGGCTACACCTTC	CASLGQEIANYGYTF
-	TRBJ2-7	TRBV5-1	many	TGCGCCAGCAGCCGTATGACTGGGCAGGGGGGCGAGCAGTACTTC	CASSRMTGQGGEQYF
-	TRBJ1-5	TRBV28	few	TGTGCCAGCAACGCCCGACAAACTGGGACTAGGCGGCCCCAGCATTTT	CASNARQTGTRRPQHF
TRBD1	TRBJ2-5	TRBV11-3	-	TGTGCCAGCAGCCCAGGGACAGGGGGCCCCCAAGAGACCCAGTACTTC	CASSPGTGGPQETQYF
TRBD1	TRBJ1-4	TRBV11-2	-	TGTGCCAGCAGCGGACAGGACTCTAATGAAAAACTGTTTTTT	CASSGQDSNEKLFF
TRBD2	TRBJ2-5	TRBV7-8	-	TGTGCCAGCAAGAAGGAACTGGGGGGGGAGACCCAGTACTTC	CASKKELGGETQYF
TRBD1	TRBJ2-7	TRBV19	-	TGTGCCAGTAGTAACAGGGGGAGCAACGAGCAGTACTTC	CASSNRGSNEQYF
-	TRBJ2-5	TRBV24-1	-	TGTGCCACCAGTGATTCAGGGTTAGAGACCCAGTACTTC	CATSDSGLETQYF
TRBD2	TRBJ2-1	TRBV28	-	TGTGCCAGCAGTTTATCCAGCGGGAGGATCATTGGCAATGAGCAGTTCTTC	CASSLSSGRIIGNEQFF
TRBD2	TRBJ2-5	TRBV7-9	-	TGTGCCAGCAGCTTTGGTTTAATTCGGGGAGGGAGTCAAGAGACCCAGTACTTC	CASSFGLIRGGSQETQYF
-	TRBJ2-1	TRBV18	-	TGTGCCAGCTCACGACGGGACTCCCCTATGTACCAGTTCTTC	CASSRRDSPMYQFF
-	TRBJ2-2	TRBV19	once	TGTGCCAGTAGTGAGGGCGGGTACACCGGGGAGCTGTTTTTT	CASSEGGYTGELFF
TRBD1	TRBJ2-5	TRBV6-5	-	TGTGCCACAATGGGACAGAGTGTCCAGTACTTC	CATMGQSVQYF
-	TRBJ2-7	TRBV11-2	-	TGTGCCAGCACCACGGACAGCAAACCGTCCTACGAGCAGTACTTC	CASTTDSKPSYEQYF
-	TRBJ1-5	TRBV5-1	-	TGCGCCAGCAGTGAGGGCGGATATAGCAATCAGCCCCAGCATTTT	CASSEGGYSNQPQHF
TRBD1	TRBJ2-7	TRBV7-2	-	TGTGCCAGCAGCTCACAACCGGACAGGGGGGAGCAGTACTTC	CASSSQPDRGEQYF
TRBD1	TRBJ1-2	TRBV19	-	TGTGCCAGTCACCGTGACAGGGCCTATGGCTACACCTTC	CASHRDRAYGYTF
-	TRBJ1-3	TRBV10-3	few	TGTGCCATCACGGAACAGGGCGGTGGAAACACCATATATTTT	CAITEQGGGNTIYF
-	TRBJ1-5	TRBV6-1	once	TGTGCCAGCAGTGATGCCCCAGGAGTCGGGGTAGGCAATCAGCCCCAGCATTTT	CASSDAPGVGVGNQPQHF
-	TRBJ1-1	TRBV15	-	TGTGCCACCAGCAGAGGACTGAGTGAAGCTTTCTTT	CATSRGLSEAFF
TRBD1	TRBJ1-5	TRBV2	-	TGTGCCAGCACCCCGGGACAGGGGGCTTGGCAGCCCCAGCATTTT	CASTPGQGAWQPQHF
TRBD1	TRBJ1-2	TRBV5-5	-	TGTGCCAGCAGCTTGGATGGGACAGGGGGCAACTATGGCTACACCTTC	CASSLDGTGGNYGYTF
TRBD1	TRBJ1-2	TRBV3-1/TRBV3-2	-	TGTGCCAGCAGCCAAGACAGGGGGTACTGGGGCTACACCTTC	CASSQDRGYWGYTF
-	TRBJ2-1	TRBV12-3/TRBV12-4	-	TGTGCCAGCAGTTTAACCAGGTTTGAGCAGTTCTTC	CASSLTRFEQFF
-	TRBJ1-2	TRBV9	-	TGTGCCAGCAGCGACTACCGCACCCGGGACAAATCCCACTATGGCTACACCTTC	CASSDYRTRDKSHYGYTF
-	TRBJ1-5	TRBV2	-	TGTGCCAGCAGAGACAGGAGTAGCAATCAGCCCCAGCATTTT	CASRDRSSNQPQHF
TRBD1	TRBJ1-5	TRBV5-6	-	TGTGCCAGCAGCCTGGGACAGGGGAGGGCTCAGCCCCAGCATTTT	CASSLGQGRAQPQHF